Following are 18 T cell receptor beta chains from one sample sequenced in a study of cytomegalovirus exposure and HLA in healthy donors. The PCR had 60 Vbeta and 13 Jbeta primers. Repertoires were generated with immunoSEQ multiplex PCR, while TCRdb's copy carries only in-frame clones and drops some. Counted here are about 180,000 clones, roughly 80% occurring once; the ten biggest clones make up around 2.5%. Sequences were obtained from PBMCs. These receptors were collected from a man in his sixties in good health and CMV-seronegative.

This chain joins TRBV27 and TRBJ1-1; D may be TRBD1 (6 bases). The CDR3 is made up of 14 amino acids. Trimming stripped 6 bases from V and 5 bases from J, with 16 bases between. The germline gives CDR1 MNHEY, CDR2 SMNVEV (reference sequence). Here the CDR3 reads CASRSITGITEAFF. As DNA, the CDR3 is TGTGCCAGCAGGTCGATCACAGGGATAACTGAAGCTTTCTTT.

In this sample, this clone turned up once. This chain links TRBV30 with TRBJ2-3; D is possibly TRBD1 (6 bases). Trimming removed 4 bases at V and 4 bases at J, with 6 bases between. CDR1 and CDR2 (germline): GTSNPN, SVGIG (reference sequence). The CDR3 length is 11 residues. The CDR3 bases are TGTGCCTGGACAGGGGCAGATACGCAGTATTTT. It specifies CAWTGADTQYF.

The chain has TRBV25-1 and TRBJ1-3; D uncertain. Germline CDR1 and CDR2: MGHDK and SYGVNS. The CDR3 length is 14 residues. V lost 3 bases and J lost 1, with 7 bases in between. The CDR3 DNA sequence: TGTGCCAGCAGTGAGGCGGGGTCTGGAAACACCATATATTTT. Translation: CASSEAGSGNTIYF.

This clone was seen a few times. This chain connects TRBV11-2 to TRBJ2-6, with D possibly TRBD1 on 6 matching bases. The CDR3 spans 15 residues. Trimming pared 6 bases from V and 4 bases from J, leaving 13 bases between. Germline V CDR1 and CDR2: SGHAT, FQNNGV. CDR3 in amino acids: CASSIGGTGANVLTF. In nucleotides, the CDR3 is TGTGCCAGCAGTATAGGGGGAACCGGGGCCAACGTCCTGACTTTC.

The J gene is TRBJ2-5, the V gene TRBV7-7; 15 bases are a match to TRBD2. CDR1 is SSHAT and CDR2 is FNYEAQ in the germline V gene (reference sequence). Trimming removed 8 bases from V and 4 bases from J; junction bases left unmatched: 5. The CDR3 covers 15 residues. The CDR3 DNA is TGTGCCAGCGGGGGACTAGCGGGAGGTGCAGAGACCCAGTACTTC. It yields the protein CASGGLAGGAETQYF.

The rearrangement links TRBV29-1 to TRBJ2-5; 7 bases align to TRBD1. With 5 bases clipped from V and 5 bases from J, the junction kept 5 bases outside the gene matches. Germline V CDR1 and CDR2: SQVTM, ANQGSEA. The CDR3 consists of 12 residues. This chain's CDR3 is CSVPRGQETQYF. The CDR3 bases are TGCAGCGTTCCGAGGGGGCAGGAGACCCAGTACTTC.

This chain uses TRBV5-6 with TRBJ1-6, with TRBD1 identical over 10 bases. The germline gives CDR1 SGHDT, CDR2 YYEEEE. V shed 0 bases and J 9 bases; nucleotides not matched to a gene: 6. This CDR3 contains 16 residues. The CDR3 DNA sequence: TGTGCCAGCAGCTTGGCCAGGGGACAGGGGACTTCACCCCTCCACTTT. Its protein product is CASSLARGQGTSPLHF.

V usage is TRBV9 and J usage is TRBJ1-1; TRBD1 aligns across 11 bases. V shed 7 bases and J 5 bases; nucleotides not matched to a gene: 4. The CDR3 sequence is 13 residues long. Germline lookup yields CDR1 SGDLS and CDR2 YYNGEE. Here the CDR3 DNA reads TGTGCCAGCGGGACAGGGGGGGGGACTGAAGCTTTCTTT. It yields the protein CASGTGGGTEAFF. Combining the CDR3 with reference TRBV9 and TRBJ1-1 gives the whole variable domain DSGVTQTPKHLITATGQRVTLRCSPRSGDLSVYWYQQSLDQGLQFLIQYYNGEERAKGNILERFSAQQFPDLHSELNLSSLELGDSALYFCASGTGGGTEAFFGQGTRLTVV.

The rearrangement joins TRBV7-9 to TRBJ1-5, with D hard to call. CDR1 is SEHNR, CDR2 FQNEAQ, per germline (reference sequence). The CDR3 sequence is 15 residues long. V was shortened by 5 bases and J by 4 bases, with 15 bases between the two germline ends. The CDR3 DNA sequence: TGTGCCAGCAGCCGAGAATCAGGACTTAATCAGCCCCAGCATTTT. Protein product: CASSRESGLNQPQHF.

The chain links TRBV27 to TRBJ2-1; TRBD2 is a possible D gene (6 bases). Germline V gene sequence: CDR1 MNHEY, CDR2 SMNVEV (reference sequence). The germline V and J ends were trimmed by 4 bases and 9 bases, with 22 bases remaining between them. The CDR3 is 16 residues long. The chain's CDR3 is CASSSLIGEVGGEQFF. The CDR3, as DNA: TGTGCCAGCAGTTCCCTAATCGGAGAGGTGGGAGGTGAGCAGTTCTTC.

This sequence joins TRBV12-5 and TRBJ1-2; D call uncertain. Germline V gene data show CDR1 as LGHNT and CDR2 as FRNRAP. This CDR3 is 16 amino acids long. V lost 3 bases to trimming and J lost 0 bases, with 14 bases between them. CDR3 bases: TGTGCTAGTGGTTTCTCGGACGGGGTAGCTAACTATGGCTACACCTTC. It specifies CASGFSDGVANYGYTF.

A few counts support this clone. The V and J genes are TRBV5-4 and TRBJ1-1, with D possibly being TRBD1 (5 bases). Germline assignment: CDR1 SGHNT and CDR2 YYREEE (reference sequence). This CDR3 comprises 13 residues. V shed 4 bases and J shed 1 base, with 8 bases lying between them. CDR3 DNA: TGTGCCAGCAGCGTAGGGGAGAACACTGAAGCTTTCTTT. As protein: CASSVGENTEAFF.

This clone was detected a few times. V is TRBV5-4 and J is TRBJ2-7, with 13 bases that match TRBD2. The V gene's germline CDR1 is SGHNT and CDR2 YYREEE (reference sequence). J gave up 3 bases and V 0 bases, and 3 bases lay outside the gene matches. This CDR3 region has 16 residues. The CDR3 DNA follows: TGTGCCAGCAGCTTGGCAAGACTAGCGGGAGGCTACGAGCAGTACTTC. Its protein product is CASSLARLAGGYEQYF.

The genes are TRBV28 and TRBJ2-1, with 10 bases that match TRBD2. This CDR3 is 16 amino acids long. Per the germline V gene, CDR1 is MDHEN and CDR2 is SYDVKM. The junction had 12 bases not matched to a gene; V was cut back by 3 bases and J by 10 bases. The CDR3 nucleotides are TGTGCCAGCAGTTTGGGAGCGGGAGGGCCCCGGAGCGAGCAGTTCTTC. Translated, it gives CASSLGAGGPRSEQFF. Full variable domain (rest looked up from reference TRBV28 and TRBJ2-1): DVKVTQSSRYLVKRTGEKVFLECVQDMDHENMFWYRQDPGLGLRLIYFSYDVKMKEKGDIPEGYSVSREKKERFSLILESASTNQTSMYLCASSLGAGGPRSEQFFGPGTRLTVL.

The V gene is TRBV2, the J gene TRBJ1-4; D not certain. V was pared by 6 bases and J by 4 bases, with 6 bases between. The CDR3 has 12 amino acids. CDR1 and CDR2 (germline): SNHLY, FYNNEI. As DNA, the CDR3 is TGTGCCAGCAGGAGATATAATGAAAAACTGTTTTTT. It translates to CASRRYNEKLFF.

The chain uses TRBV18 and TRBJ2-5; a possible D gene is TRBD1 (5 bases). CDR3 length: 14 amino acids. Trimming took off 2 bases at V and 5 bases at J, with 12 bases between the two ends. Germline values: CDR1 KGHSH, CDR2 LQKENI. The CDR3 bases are TGTGCCAGCTCACCAACCGCTTCAGGGGAGACCCAGTACTTC. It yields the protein CASSPTASGETQYF.

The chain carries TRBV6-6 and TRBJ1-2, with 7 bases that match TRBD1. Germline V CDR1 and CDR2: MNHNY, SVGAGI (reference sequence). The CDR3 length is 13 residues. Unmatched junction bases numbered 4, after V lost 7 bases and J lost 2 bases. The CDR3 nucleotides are TGTGCCAGCACGACAGGGACGAACTATGGCTACACCTTC. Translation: CASTTGTNYGYTF.

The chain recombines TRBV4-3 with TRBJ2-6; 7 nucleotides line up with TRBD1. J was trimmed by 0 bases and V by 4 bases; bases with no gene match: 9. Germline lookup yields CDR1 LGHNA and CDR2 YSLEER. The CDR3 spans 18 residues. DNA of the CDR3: TGCGCCAGCAGCCGAGACCGACAGGGTCCCTCTGGGGCCAACGTCCTGACTTTC. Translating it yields CASSRDRQGPSGANVLTF.